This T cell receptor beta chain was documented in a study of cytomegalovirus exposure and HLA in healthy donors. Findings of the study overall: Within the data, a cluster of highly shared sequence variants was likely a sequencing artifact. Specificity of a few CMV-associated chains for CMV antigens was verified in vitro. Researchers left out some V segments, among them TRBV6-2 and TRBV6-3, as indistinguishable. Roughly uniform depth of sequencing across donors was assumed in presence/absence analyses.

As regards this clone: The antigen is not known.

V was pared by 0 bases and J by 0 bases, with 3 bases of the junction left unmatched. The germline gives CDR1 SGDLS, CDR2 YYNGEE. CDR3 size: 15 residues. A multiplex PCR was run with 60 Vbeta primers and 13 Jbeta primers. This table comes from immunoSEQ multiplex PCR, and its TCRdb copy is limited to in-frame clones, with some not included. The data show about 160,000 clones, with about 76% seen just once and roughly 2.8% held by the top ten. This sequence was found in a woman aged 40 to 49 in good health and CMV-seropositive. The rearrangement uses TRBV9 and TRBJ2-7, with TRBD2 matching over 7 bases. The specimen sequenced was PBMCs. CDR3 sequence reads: CASSVGSGASYEQYF. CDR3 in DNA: TGTGCCAGCAGCGTAGGGAGCGGGGCCTCCTACGAGCAGTACTTC.